These 23 T cell receptor beta chains came from one sample sequenced in a study of cytomegalovirus exposure and HLA in healthy donors. The PCR made use of 60 Vbeta and 13 Jbeta primers. Here immunoSEQ multiplex PCR was the method, and the copy in TCRdb shows in-frame clones only, minus some. The sample shows some 110,000 clones, around 75% of them seen only once. Sequenced: PBMCs. These receptors all stem from a young man in good health and CMV-seronegative.

The sample holds one count of this clone. CDR3 amino acids: CASTETGFGDTQYF. In nucleotides, the CDR3 is TGCGCCAGCACGGAGACAGGGTTTGGAGATACGCAGTATTTT. The rearrangement joins TRBV5-1 to TRBJ2-3, with 7 bases fitting TRBD1. V was pared by 6 bases and J by 5 bases, with 9 bases of the junction left unmatched. Germline-derived CDR1 and CDR2 are SGHRS and YFSETQ. CDR3 length: 14 amino acids. Full variable domain (outside the CDR3, taken from reference TRBV5-1 and TRBJ2-3): KAGVTQTPRYLIKTRGQQVTLSCSPISGHRSVSWYQQTPGQGLQFLFEYFSETQRNKGNFPGRFSGRQFSNSRSEMNVSTLELGDSALYLCASTETGFGDTQYFGPGTRLTVL.

Points on this clone: Germline is not matched at one junction end, which may reflect a read error. J is TRBJ1-2 and V is TRBV6-6; TRBD1 matches 8 bases. The length of the CDR3 is 12 residues. Germline V gene sequence: CDR1 MNHNY, CDR2 SVGAGI (reference sequence). The CDR3: CASSPDRDGYTF. The CDR3 DNA reads as TGTGCCAGCAGCCCGGACAGGGATGGGTACACCTTC.

The chain couples TRBV6-4 to TRBJ2-2; TRBD2 matches at 10 bases. Germline V gives CDR1 MRHNA, CDR2 SNTAGT. Trimming took 5 bases from V and 0 from J; bases not matched to a gene: 12. CDR3 length equals 19 residues. The CDR3 nucleotides read TGTGCCAGCAGTAAAGTTAGTTCGGGACTAGCGTCGAACACCGGGGAGCTGTTTTTT. Protein sequence: CASSKVSSGLASNTGELFF.

CDR3 in DNA: TGTGCTAGTGGTTCCCCTCGGACAGGAGAGAACACCGGGGAGCTGTTTTTT. It is translated as CASGSPRTGENTGELFF. This chain links TRBV12-5 with TRBJ2-2; 7 bases match TRBD1. The CDR3 sequence is 17 residues long. Germline CDR1 LGHNT, CDR2 FRNRAP. V lost 4 bases and J lost 1; bases outside the gene matches: 9.

This clone was counted between two and nine times. Here the CDR3 reads CASSFSGNTEAFF. CDR3 in DNA: TGTGCCAGCAGCTTTTCAGGGAACACTGAAGCTTTCTTT. The chain combines TRBV7-3 with TRBJ1-1; D is ambiguous. Germline V gene data show CDR1 as SGHTA and CDR2 as FQGTGA. V was pared by 3 bases and J by 1 base, with 6 bases between. The CDR3 consists of 13 residues.

V usage is TRBV19 and J usage is TRBJ1-1; perhaps TRBD1 as D (5 bases). From germline, CDR1 is LNHDA and CDR2 SQIVND (reference sequence). This CDR3 comprises 13 residues. V was trimmed by 5 bases and J by 4 bases, leaving 11 bases between them. The CDR3 protein is CASSLLRGTEAFF. The CDR3 nucleotides read TGTGCCAGTAGTCTCCTTAGGGGCACTGAAGCTTTCTTT.

This sequence joins TRBV5-5 and TRBJ2-3; D is ambiguous. The V and J ends lost 4 bases and 0 bases respectively, with 3 bases between them. This CDR3 has 12 residues. Per the germline V gene, CDR1 is SGHKS and CDR2 is YYEKEE (reference sequence). The chain's CDR3 is CASSLSTDTQYF. The CDR3 bases are TGTGCCAGCAGCCTAAGCACAGATACGCAGTATTTT.

The CDR3 DNA reads as TGTGCCAGCAGCTTAACAGCCAGTACCTACGAGCAGTACTTC. This gives the protein CASSLTASTYEQYF. This rearrangement joins TRBV11-3 to TRBJ2-7; D not resolved. The V gene lost 2 bases and the J gene lost 2 bases, with 10 bases spanning the gap. Germline V gives CDR1 SGHNT, CDR2 YENEEA. CDR3 length: 14 amino acids.

This chain joins TRBV5-1 and TRBJ1-2, with D perhaps TRBD1 (6 bases). This CDR3 region has 15 residues. V was pared by 4 bases and J by 6 bases, with 19 bases between. The germline gives CDR1 SGHRS, CDR2 YFSETQ. Written as DNA, the CDR3 is TGCGCCAGCAGCCCCGCTTCAGGGGCCTCGGATGGCTACACCTTC. Its translation: CASSPASGASDGYTF.

V is TRBV6-6 and J is TRBJ1-1; 7 nucleotides line up with TRBD1. Trimming took 4 bases from V and 0 from J; bases not matched to a gene: 8. Germline V CDR1 and CDR2: MNHNY, SVGAGI (reference sequence). The CDR3 has 16 residues. This chain's CDR3 is CASSSPPGQMNTEAFF. The CDR3 region has the DNA TGTGCCAGCAGTTCACCCCCGGGACAGATGAACACTGAAGCTTTCTTT.

The J gene is TRBJ1-1, the V gene TRBV7-2; the match to TRBD1 covers 7 bases. The J segment lost 6 bases and the V segment lost 3 bases, leaving 7 bases of the junction unmatched. The CDR3 covers 14 residues. Germline CDR1 SGHTA, CDR2 FQGNSA. The CDR3 region is CASSFGGGRAEAFF. CDR3 nucleotides: TGTGCCAGCAGCTTCGGAGGGGGCCGAGCTGAAGCTTTCTTT.

The chain recombines TRBV5-1 with TRBJ2-3, with D unresolved. Trimming shortened V by 0 bases and J by 5 bases, and 4 bases separated the two germline ends. This CDR3 region has 12 residues. Looked up from germline, CDR1 is SGHRS and CDR2 is YFSETQ. The CDR3: CASSLDRDTQYF. The CDR3 DNA reads TGCGCCAGCAGCTTGGATAGAGATACGCAGTATTTT.

This clone was counted a few times. The J gene is TRBJ1-5, the V gene TRBV29-1, with D possibly TRBD1 on 5 matching bases. The germline CDR1 and CDR2 sequences are SQVTM and ANQGSEA. The CDR3 sequence is 12 residues long. Deletions cut 6 bases from V and 5 bases from J, with 11 bases between. The CDR3 protein is CSVAGFDQPQHF. In nucleotides, the CDR3 is TGCAGCGTCGCAGGGTTCGATCAGCCCCAGCATTTT. Full variable domain (outside the CDR3, taken from reference TRBV29-1 and TRBJ1-5): SAVISQKPSRDICQRGTSLTIQCQVDSQVTMMFWYRQQPGQSLTLIATANQGSEATYESGFVIDKFPISRPNLTFSTLTVSNMSPEDSSIYLCSVAGFDQPQHFGDGTRLSIL.

The chain has TRBV5-4 and TRBJ2-2; no clear D. Germline V gene sequence: CDR1 SGHNT, CDR2 YYREEE (reference sequence). The CDR3 covers 12 residues. Trimming pared 4 bases from V and 1 base from J, leaving 2 bases between. The CDR3 is CASSRNTGELFF. CDR3 DNA sequence: TGTGCCAGCAGCCGGAACACCGGGGAGCTGTTTTTT.

The chain combines TRBV15 with TRBJ1-1; no clear D gene. The ends were cut back, 4 bases at V and 1 base at J, with 10 bases in the middle. This CDR3 contains 14 residues. The germline V gene encodes CDR1 LNHNV and CDR2 YYDKDF (reference sequence). CDR3: CATSIATGNTEAFF. The CDR3 region has the DNA TGTGCCACCAGCATAGCAACGGGGAACACTGAAGCTTTCTTT. Full variable domain (rest looked up from reference TRBV15 and TRBJ1-1): DAMVIQNPRYQVTQFGKPVTLSCSQTLNHNVMYWYQQKSSQAPKLLFHYYDKDFNNEADTPDNFQSRRPNTSFCFLDIRSPGLGDTAMYLCATSIATGNTEAFFGQGTRLTVV.

In this sample, this clone turned up once. The rearrangement joins TRBV13 to TRBJ2-7; 9 bases align to TRBD2. The CDR3 covers 16 residues. Trimming took 5 bases from V and 0 from J; bases not matched to a gene: 8. CDR1 is PRHDT, CDR2 FYEKMQ, per germline (reference sequence). For the CDR3, the DNA is TGTGCCAGCAGCCCGCGAGCGGGAGGTATCTCCTACGAGCAGTACTTC. Encoded protein: CASSPRAGGISYEQYF.

The gene calls are TRBV7-9 and TRBJ2-1; 9 nucleotides align to TRBD1. The germline CDR1 and CDR2 sequences are SEHNR and FQNEAQ (reference sequence). V trimming: 5 bases; J trimming: 7 bases; junction bases outside the gene matches: 6. The CDR3 totals 14 residues. This CDR3 reads CASSRTGASNEQFF. The CDR3 nucleotides are TGTGCCAGCAGCCGGACAGGGGCCAGTAATGAGCAGTTCTTC. The whole variable domain, filled in from reference TRBV7-9 and TRBJ2-1, reads DTGVSQNPRHKITKRGQNVTFRCDPISEHNRLYWYRQTLGQGPEFLTYFQNEAQLEKSRLLSDRFSAERPKGSFSTLEIQRTEQGDSAMYLCASSRTGASNEQFFGPGTRLTVL.

The rearrangement uses TRBV4-1 and TRBJ2-7; D not resolved. Germline CDR1 reads MGHRA; CDR2 reads YSYEKL. The CDR3 covers 15 residues. V lost 4 bases and J 6 bases, leaving 19 bases between the germline ends. DNA of the CDR3: TGCGCCAGCAGCCTTGAAACTTCCCGTCGTCCCGAGCAGTACTTC. Its protein product is CASSLETSRRPEQYF.

Details on this clone: Other DNA sequences of this sample code for an identical CDR3. CDR3 nucleotides: TGCGCCAGCAGCTTGACAGGGGGTAATCAGCCCCAGCATTTT. As protein: CASSLTGGNQPQHF. The chain combines TRBV5-1 with TRBJ1-5; TRBD1 agrees at 8 bases. This CDR3 spans 14 amino acids. The germline CDR1 and CDR2 sequences are SGHRS and YFSETQ. Germline trimming cut 1 base from V and 4 bases from J; bases unmatched to any gene: 1.

The chain employs TRBV5-8 and TRBJ2-7; 11 positions agree with TRBD1. V was clipped by 0 bases and J by 6 bases; unmatched bases: 11. The CDR3 is 17 amino acids. CDR1 is SGHTS and CDR2 is YDEGEE in the germline V gene. CDR3 coding DNA: TGTGCCAGCAGCTTGGATGGGGGGGACAGGGGGAGACTCGAGCAGTACTTC. Encoded protein: CASSLDGGDRGRLEQYF.

For the CDR3, the DNA is TGTGCCAGCAGCCGTGGGGAGCGGGCCACCGGGGAGCTGTTTTTT. Translated: CASSRGERATGELFF. This rearrangement joins TRBV7-2 to TRBJ2-2, with TRBD2 as a possible D gene (6 bases). The V gene's germline CDR1 is SGHTA and CDR2 FQGNSA. This CDR3 spans 15 amino acids. Trimming pared 5 bases from V and 4 bases from J, leaving 14 bases between.

The rearrangement uses TRBV5-4 and TRBJ2-1, with TRBD2 as a possible D gene (6 bases). Trimming removed 3 bases at V and 4 bases at J, with 14 bases between. CDR3 length equals 15 residues. Germline values: CDR1 SGHNT, CDR2 YYREEE (reference sequence). The DNA for the CDR3 is TGTGCCAGCAGCTCCGGCGGGGCCCAGTACAATGAGCAGTTCTTC. This gives the protein CASSSGGAQYNEQFF. Full variable domain (outside the CDR3, taken from reference TRBV5-4 and TRBJ2-1): ETGVTQSPTHLIKTRGQQVTLRCSSQSGHNTVSWYQQALGQGPQFIFQYYREEENGRGNFPPRFSGLQFPNYSSELNVNALELDDSALYLCASSSGGAQYNEQFFGPGTRLTVL.

The chain uses TRBV7-2 and TRBJ2-1, with 8 positions matching TRBD2. This CDR3 contains 14 residues. CDR1 SGHTA and CDR2 FQGNSA come from the germline V gene. The ends lost 0 bases at V and 8 bases at J; junction bases unmatched: 3. The CDR3 here is CASSLAPRGDEQFF. CDR3 nucleotide sequence: TGTGCCAGCAGCTTAGCCCCGCGGGGGGATGAGCAGTTCTTC.